The 26 T cell receptor beta chains below come from one sample, sequenced in a study of shared T cell receptors in the human thymus (dated by TCRdb to about 2021). To prepare the library, the immunoSEQ multiplex PCR assay was applied. The source is immuneACCESS, and TCRdb retained only in-frame sequences with V and J called. Part of the clones is not carried over; for the studies checked, unresolved V genes explain less than half of this, and the remainder is unexplained. Counted in this sample were 450,000 to 650,000 clones; more than 75% of them appeared once. The ten largest clones represent about 0.013% of the sample. These sequences were also reported in another study, on human thymus T cells.

The sequenced material came from thymocytes. These TCRs come from a boy in the first two years of life with a congenital heart defect. Donor details come from another sample of the same person, matched by shared clones.

J is TRBJ1-2 and V is TRBV13, with a possible D match to TRBD1 (5 bases). This CDR3 contains 16 residues. Looked up from germline, CDR1 is PRHDT and CDR2 is FYEKMQ (reference sequence). Between the trimmed V and J ends, which lost 5 bases and 0 bases, there was a span of 16 bases. The CDR3 sequence is CASSPPRQGPNYGYTF. In DNA form, the CDR3 reads TGTGCCAGCAGCCCGCCCCGGCAGGGCCCTAACTATGGCTACACCTTC.

The chain joins TRBV6-1 to TRBJ1-5; maybe TRBD1 (5 bases). The V end was cut by 6 bases, the J end by 4 bases, with 13 bases between. Germline loops: CDR1 MNHNS, CDR2 SASEGT. The CDR3 is 14 residues long. CDR3 nucleotides: TGTGCCAGCAGGGTCGACAGTACTAATCAGCCCCAGCATTTT. Amino acids: CASRVDSTNQPQHF.

This clone was counted only a few times. This sequence joins TRBV11-2 and TRBJ2-7; 9 nucleotides agree with TRBD2. The germline gives CDR1 SGHAT, CDR2 FQNNGV. V lost 7 bases, J lost 3 bases, and 16 bases stayed unmatched. The CDR3 has 17 amino acids. The CDR3 DNA follows: TGTGCCAGCACAAATGGTTGCGGTCTTAGCGGGAGCTACGAGCAGTACTTC. Translating gives CASTNGCGLSGSYEQYF.

The CDR3 bases are TGCGCCAGCAGTCAATTAAGGGGACTTCTCTCCTACAATGAGCAGTTCTTC. This sequence encodes CASSQLRGLLSYNEQFF. The rearrangement links TRBV23-1 to TRBJ2-1, with D possibly matching TRBD2 (6 bases). TRBV23-1 is labeled an ORF, and its function is uncertain. Deletions cut 1 base from V and 0 bases from J, with 13 bases between. CDR3 length equals 17 residues.

The V call is TRBV30, the J call TRBJ2-3; D is uncertain. V lost 0 bases to trimming and J lost 0 bases, with 13 bases between them. CDR1 and CDR2 (germline): GTSNPN, SVGIG (reference sequence). The CDR3 length is 16 residues. In nucleotides, the CDR3 is TGTGCCTGGAGTGTACCCGCAGATCGTAGCACAGATACGCAGTATTTT. Its translation is CAWSVPADRSTDTQYF.

This clone was observed once. This chain joins TRBV12-5 and TRBJ2-1; D might be TRBD1 (5 bases). CDR1 LGHNT and CDR2 FRNRAP come from the germline V gene. The CDR3 is 16 amino acids. Trimming pared 6 bases from V and 3 bases from J, leaving 18 bases between. The CDR3 DNA reads as TGTGCTAGTGGCCCCAACGACAGTGGCTTCTACAATGAGCAGTTCTTC. Protein sequence: CASGPNDSGFYNEQFF.

The chain combines TRBV4-3 with TRBJ1-1, with D perhaps matching TRBD1 (5 bases). The germline V and J ends were trimmed by 0 bases and 3 bases, with 14 bases remaining between them. Germline CDR1 reads LGHNA; CDR2 reads YSLEER. The CDR3 extends over 16 amino acids. Here the CDR3 DNA reads TGCGCCAGCAGCCAAGAGGGCGAAGGGGACTACACTGAAGCTTTCTTT. This translates into CASSQEGEGDYTEAFF.

The chain combines TRBV7-2 with TRBJ2-5; D might be TRBD1 (6 bases). Trimming took 1 base from V and 5 from J, leaving 17 bases between them. CDR1 and CDR2 from the germline V gene are SGHTA and FQGNSA. The CDR3 consists of 16 residues. DNA of the CDR3: TGTGCCAGCAGCTTAGGCTGGGACAACCCTCGGGAGACCCAGTACTTC. This translates into CASSLGWDNPRETQYF.

V usage is TRBV4-3 and J usage is TRBJ2-3; 8 bases are shared with TRBD2. Trimming cost V 3 bases and J 4 bases; bases outside gene matches: 12. The germline V gene has CDR1 LGHNA and CDR2 YSLEER. This CDR3 has 17 amino acids. The DNA for the CDR3 is TGCGCCAGCAGCCATCAAGCAAGCGGGAGTAGAGCAGATACGCAGTATTTT. Its protein product is CASSHQASGSRADTQYF.

A note on this clone: The same CDR3 is also encoded by other DNA sequences in this sample. This chain joins TRBV6-5 and TRBJ2-7; TRBD1 is a possible D gene (6 bases). The ends were cut back, 5 bases at V and 3 bases at J, with 8 bases in the middle. This CDR3 region has 12 residues. Germline CDR1 is MNHEY and CDR2 is SVGAGI. CDR3 bases: TGTGCCAGCAGTCCCAGGGGCTACGAGCAGTACTTC. Amino acids: CASSPRGYEQYF.

The chain employs TRBV4-3 and TRBJ2-3, with TRBD2 matching 7 bases. With V trimmed by 3 bases and J by 1 base, 10 bases remained unmatched. This CDR3 region has 17 residues. Per the germline V gene, CDR1 is LGHNA and CDR2 is YSLEER. Here the CDR3 reads CASSQYPGRARTDTQYF. The CDR3, as DNA: TGCGCCAGCAGCCAGTATCCAGGGAGGGCACGCACAGATACGCAGTATTTT.

CDR3 nucleotide sequence: TGCGCCAGCAGCCAAGATTCGTACTTGACAGGCTTAAACTCCTACGAGCAGTACTTC. Its translation is CASSQDSYLTGLNSYEQYF. The V gene is TRBV4-3, the J gene TRBJ2-7; D may be TRBD1 (6 bases). Per germline, CDR1 LGHNA and CDR2 YSLEER. This CDR3 spans 19 amino acids. V shed 0 bases and J shed 0 bases, with 21 bases lying between them.

The gene calls are TRBV19 and TRBJ2-3; perhaps TRBD1 as D (6 bases). Deletions cut 6 bases from V and 2 bases from J, with 12 bases between. Germline CDR1 LNHDA, CDR2 SQIVND (reference sequence). The CDR3 loop spans 14 amino acids. CDR3 sequence: CASSRQGNTDTQYF. The CDR3 DNA follows: TGTGCCAGTAGCCGTCAGGGGAACACAGATACGCAGTATTTT. Full variable domain (outside the CDR3, taken from reference TRBV19 and TRBJ2-3): DGGITQSPKYLFRKEGQNVTLSCEQNLNHDAMYWYRQDPGQGLRLIYYSQIVNDFQKGDIAEGYSVSREKKESFPLTVTSAQKNPTAFYLCASSRQGNTDTQYFGPGTRLTVL.

This chain connects TRBV19 to TRBJ1-1; TRBD1 is a possible D gene (5 bases). The germline V and J ends were trimmed by 6 bases and 1 base, with 15 bases remaining between them. CDR1 LNHDA and CDR2 SQIVND come from the germline V gene (reference sequence). This CDR3 contains 15 residues. CDR3 loop: CASRAPGFANTEAFF. For the CDR3, the DNA is TGTGCCAGTAGGGCCCCAGGGTTTGCGAACACTGAAGCTTTCTTT.

The chain employs TRBV5-6 and TRBJ2-5; 9 nucleotides agree with TRBD1. Trimming cost V 0 bases and J 6 bases; bases outside gene matches: 6. The V gene's germline CDR1 is SGHDT and CDR2 YYEEEE. This CDR3 is 15 amino acids long. As DNA, the CDR3 is TGTGCCAGCAGCTTGGAAGGGGACAGGGCGAAGACCCAGTACTTC. It is translated as CASSLEGDRAKTQYF.

The CDR3 is CASSCDGSQPQHF. The CDR3 nucleotides are TGTGCCAGCAGCTGCGATGGGAGTCAGCCCCAGCATTTT. The rearrangement uses TRBV5-4 and TRBJ1-5; D remains unclear. The CDR3 is 13 residues long. Trimming removed 3 bases from V and 6 bases from J, with 10 bases in between. CDR1 and CDR2 (germline): SGHNT, YYREEE (reference sequence).

The chain uses TRBV27 and TRBJ2-1; TRBD2 might be the D (6 bases). This CDR3 comprises 18 residues. Germline V lookup: CDR1 MNHEY, CDR2 SMNVEV (reference sequence). Trimming removed 9 bases at V and 1 base at J, with 25 bases between. The CDR3 DNA sequence: TGTGCCAGTTCGCCTGTGGATTCCGGGACTTTATCCTACAATGAGCAGTTCTTC. It yields the protein CASSPVDSGTLSYNEQFF.

The rearrangement joins TRBV11-2 to TRBJ2-7; 9 bases align to TRBD2. Unmatched junction bases numbered 17, after V lost 5 bases and J lost 12 bases. Per germline, CDR1 SGHAT and CDR2 FQNNGV. The CDR3 covers 15 residues. CDR3 DNA sequence: TGTGCCAGCAGCGGCGGGATTTTTAGCGGGAGTGGTATGTACTTC. This translates into CASSGGIFSGSGMYF.

This chain joins TRBV29-1 and TRBJ2-3; D possibly corresponds to TRBD2 (6 bases). CDR1 SQVTM and CDR2 ANQGSEA come from the germline V gene. CDR3 size: 13 residues. Trimming took off 3 bases at V and 5 bases at J, with 12 bases between the two ends. The CDR3 is CSVDCAGGDTQYF. CDR3 sequence (DNA): TGCAGCGTTGACTGTGCCGGGGGAGATACGCAGTATTTT.

This clone showed up just a few times. The gene calls are TRBV7-2 and TRBJ2-7; 14 nucleotides align to TRBD2. Germline-derived CDR1 and CDR2 are SGHTA and FQGNSA. The CDR3 has 19 amino acids. J was trimmed by 3 bases and V by 0 bases; bases with no gene match: 10. CDR3 region: CASSLAGGTSGSGDYEQYF. CDR3 nucleotides: TGTGCCAGCAGCTTAGCGGGGGGGACTAGCGGGAGTGGGGACTACGAGCAGTACTTC.

The chain is built from TRBV19 and TRBJ2-3; D unresolved. The CDR3 has 11 amino acids. Germline V lookup: CDR1 LNHDA, CDR2 SQIVND (reference sequence). Trimming left V 3 bases short and J 6 bases short, with 4 bases between. The CDR3 region has the DNA TGTGCCAGTAGTATCGGGGATACGCAGTATTTT. It encodes CASSIGDTQYF.

J is TRBJ2-3 and V is TRBV7-8, with D possibly TRBD2 on 6 matching bases. The CDR3 runs 18 residues. V shed 7 bases and J shed 1 base, with 24 bases lying between them. CDR1 is SGHVS and CDR2 is FQNEAQ in the germline V gene. CDR3 in amino acids: CASNRRLRCGVCTDTQYF. The CDR3 DNA follows: TGTGCCAGCAACCGTCGCTTGAGGTGCGGGGTGTGCACAGATACGCAGTATTTT. Supplemented by reference TRBV7-8 and TRBJ2-3, the full variable domain reads GAGVSQSPRYKVAKRGQDVALRCDPISGHVSLFWYQQALGQGPEFLTYFQNEAQLDKSGLPSDRFFAERPEGSVSTLKIQRTQQEDSAVYLCASNRRLRCGVCTDTQYFGPGTRLTVL.

The genes are TRBV4-3 and TRBJ2-7, with 7 bases aligning to TRBD1. The CDR3 runs to 16 residues. Germline trimming cut 1 base from V and 7 bases from J; bases unmatched to any gene: 13. Germline assignment: CDR1 LGHNA and CDR2 YSLEER. CDR3 amino acids: CASSQARTGQMVEQYF. In nucleotides, the CDR3 is TGCGCCAGCAGCCAAGCCCGGACAGGTCAGATGGTGGAGCAGTACTTC.

The chain carries TRBV4-3 and TRBJ2-7; D is possibly TRBD1 (5 bases). The germline V and J ends were trimmed by 5 bases and 6 bases, with 14 bases remaining between them. The CDR3 runs to 13 residues. Germline V lookup: CDR1 LGHNA, CDR2 YSLEER. The CDR3 protein is CASSARQTSEQYF. CDR3 nucleotide sequence: TGCGCCAGCAGCGCAAGACAGACCAGCGAGCAGTACTTC.

This chain connects TRBV7-3 to TRBJ2-1, with no clear D. The CDR3 runs 16 residues. Trimming took 2 bases from V and 7 from J, leaving 18 bases between them. Germline CDR1 and CDR2: SGHTA and FQGTGA. CDR3 in amino acids: CASSLSPTSPLNEQFF. The DNA of the CDR3 is TGTGCCAGCAGCTTATCCCCTACGTCACCCTTGAATGAGCAGTTCTTC.

This clone has only one observation. The chain has TRBV11-3 and TRBJ1-4; no clear D gene. V dropped 6 bases and J dropped 2 bases, with 19 bases sitting between them. Germline loops: CDR1 SGHNT, CDR2 YENEEA. The CDR3 contains 17 residues. The CDR3 is CASRQGRPQGTNEKLFF. The CDR3, as DNA: TGTGCCAGCAGACAAGGGAGGCCACAAGGGACTAATGAAAAACTGTTTTTT.